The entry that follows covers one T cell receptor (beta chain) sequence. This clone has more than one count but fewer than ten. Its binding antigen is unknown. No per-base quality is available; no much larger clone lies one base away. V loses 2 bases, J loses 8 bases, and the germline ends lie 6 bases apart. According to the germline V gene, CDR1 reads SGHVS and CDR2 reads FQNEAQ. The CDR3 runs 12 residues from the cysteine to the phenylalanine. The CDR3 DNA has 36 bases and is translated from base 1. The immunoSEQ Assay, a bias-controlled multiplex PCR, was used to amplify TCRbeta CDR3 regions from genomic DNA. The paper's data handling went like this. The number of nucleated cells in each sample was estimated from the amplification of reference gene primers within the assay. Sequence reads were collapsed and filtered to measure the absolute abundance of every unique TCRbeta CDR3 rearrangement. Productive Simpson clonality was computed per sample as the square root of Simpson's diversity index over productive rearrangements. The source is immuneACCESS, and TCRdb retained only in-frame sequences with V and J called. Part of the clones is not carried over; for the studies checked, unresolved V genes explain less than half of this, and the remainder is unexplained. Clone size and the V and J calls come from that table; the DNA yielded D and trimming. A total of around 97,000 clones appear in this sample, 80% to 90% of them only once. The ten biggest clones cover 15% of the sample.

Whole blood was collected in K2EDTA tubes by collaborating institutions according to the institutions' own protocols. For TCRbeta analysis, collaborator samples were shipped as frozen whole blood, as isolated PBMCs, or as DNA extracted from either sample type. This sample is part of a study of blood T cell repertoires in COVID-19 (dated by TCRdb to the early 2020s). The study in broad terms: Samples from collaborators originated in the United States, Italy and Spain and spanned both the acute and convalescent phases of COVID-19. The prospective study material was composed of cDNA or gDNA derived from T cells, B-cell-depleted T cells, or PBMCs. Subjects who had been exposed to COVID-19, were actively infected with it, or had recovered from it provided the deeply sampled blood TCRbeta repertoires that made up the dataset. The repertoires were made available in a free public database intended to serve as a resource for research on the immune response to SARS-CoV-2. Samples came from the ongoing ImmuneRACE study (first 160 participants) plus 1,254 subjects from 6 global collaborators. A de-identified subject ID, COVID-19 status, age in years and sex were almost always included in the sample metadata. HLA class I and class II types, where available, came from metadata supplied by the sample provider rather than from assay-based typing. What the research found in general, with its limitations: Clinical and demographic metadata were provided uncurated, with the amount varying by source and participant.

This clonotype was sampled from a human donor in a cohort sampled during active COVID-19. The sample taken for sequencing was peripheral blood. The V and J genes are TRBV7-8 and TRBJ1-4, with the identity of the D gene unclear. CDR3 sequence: CASSLTPEKLFF. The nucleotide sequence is TGTGCCAGCAGCTTAACACCCGAAAAACTGTTTTTT.